Sequencing of this T cell receptor (beta chain) was carried out in a study of CD8 T cells in Susac syndrome. With random hexamers, roughly 0.45 to 1 ug RNA was reverse transcribed. TCRdb reanalysed the immunoSEQ multiplex PCR reads using MiXCR and keeps one entry per CDR3 protein. Of about 120,000 distinct CDR3 sequences in the sample, 92% were seen once. V was clipped by 1 base and J by 6 bases, with 11 bases between them. CDR3 length: 14 amino acids. The germline V gene encodes CDR1 LGHDT and CDR2 YNNKEL (reference sequence). This rearrangement joins TRBV3-1 to TRBJ2-3, with D perhaps assigned TRBD1 or TRBD2 (6 bases each). The specimen sequenced was CD4+ T cells from PBMCs. The receptor was derived from a human donor in good health. CDR3 bases: TGTGCCAGCAGCCAAGTCGGGGGCGGTGATACGCAGTATTTT. It encodes CASSQVGGGDTQYF.